The rows below give T cell receptor beta chains drawn from one sample of a study of blood T cell repertoires in COVID-19. The data were produced by immunoSEQ multiplex PCR, yet TCRdb's version contains in-frame clones alone and is incomplete. The sample includes 190,000 or so clones, around 79% seen only once; the top ten take about 13%. Sequenced: peripheral blood. The source of these receptors is a man aged 50-60 years who had recovered from COVID-19. CDR3s include the opening cysteine and the closing phenylalanine or tryptophan. A D gene is named only where the DNA matches it firmly. Size is omitted from some rows. Given values are once, few, many or a class for expanded clones.

abundance	v_gene	j_gene	d_gene	CDR3nt	CDR3aa
NA	TRBV7-2	TRBJ2-2	TRBD1	TGTGCCAGCAGCCTACAGGGGATCACCGGGGAGCTGTTTTTT	CASSLQGITGELFF
NA	TRBV6-4	TRBJ2-1	TRBD2	TGTGCCAGCAGTGACCTGGGGACTAGCGGGAGTAGCATAGTGCAGTTCTTC	CASSDLGTSGSSIVQFF
NA	TRBV21-1	TRBJ2-1	NA	TGTGCCAGCAGCCCCCTAGGGAACCTAGCGGGAGTTAGCAATGAGCAGTTCTTC	CASSPLGNLAGVSNEQFF
NA	TRBV5-8	TRBJ1-2	NA	TGTGCCAGCAGCTTGGAACAGGGTAACTATGGCTACACCTTC	CASSLEQGNYGYTF
NA	TRBV5-6	TRBJ1-2	NA	TGTGCCAGCAGACGGGACATAGACTATGGCTACACCTTC	CASRRDIDYGYTF
NA	TRBV11-3	TRBJ2-2	TRBD2	TGTGCCAGCAGCCGCGGGACTAGCGGGATAAACACCGGGGAGCTGTTTTTT	CASSRGTSGINTGELFF
NA	TRBV12-5	TRBJ1-6	NA	TGTGCTAGTGGTTTGGGCAGGGGATCACCCCTCCACTTT	CASGLGRGSPLHF
few	TRBV29-1	TRBJ1-2	TRBD1	TGCAGCGTTGAAGCCAGGGGGCGCGTCGAGGGGTATGGCTACACCTTC	CSVEARGRVEGYGYTF
few	TRBV20-1	TRBJ2-5	TRBD2	TGCAGCGCGGGGGGGGAAGAGACCCAGTACTTC	CSAGGEETQYF
NA	TRBV28	TRBJ2-7	TRBD2	TGTGCCAGCAGTTCATATAGCGGGAGTGATTCCTACGAGCAGTACTTC	CASSSYSGSDSYEQYF
many	TRBV7-2	TRBJ2-1	TRBD1	TGTGCCAGCAGCTACTTGACAGGGTCTCCGTTCTTC	CASSYLTGSPFF
few	TRBV24-1	TRBJ1-2	TRBD1	TGTGCCACCAGTGATGGGGGACAGGGGTCAAATGGCTACACCTTC	CATSDGGQGSNGYTF
NA	TRBV7-9	TRBJ1-4	NA	TGTGCCAGCAGCTTAGAGACGAGGTCTCAGGGAAAAAAACTGTTTTTT	CASSLETRSQGKKLFF
once	TRBV4-1	TRBJ1-1	TRBD1	TGCGCCAGCAGCCAACTCACCTCGGGACAGAGGAACACTGAAGCTTTCTTT	CASSQLTSGQRNTEAFF
NA	TRBV18	TRBJ2-5	NA	TGTGCCAGCTCACCTCGCGGCCTTCAGGAGACCCAGTACTTC	CASSPRGLQETQYF
NA	TRBV3-1/TRBV3-2	TRBJ2-1	NA	TGTGCCAGCAGCCAGGTAGGAGGACACAATGAGCAGTTCTTC	CASSQVGGHNEQFF
NA	TRBV7-9	TRBJ2-1	NA	TGTGCCAGCAGCCTTTCCCACAATGAGCAGTTCTTC	CASSLSHNEQFF
NA	TRBV11-2	TRBJ1-5	NA	TGTGCCAGCAGCTTACGTCTGAGCAATCAGCCCCAGCATTTT	CASSLRLSNQPQHF
few	TRBV14	TRBJ2-1	TRBD2	TGTGCCAGCAGCCAAGATCGCGCTAGCGGGGCCTCCGGGAGGTACAATGAGCAGTTCTTC	CASSQDRASGASGRYNEQFF
NA	TRBV7-2	TRBJ2-3	TRBD2	TGTGCCAGCAGCTTAGCGGCTAGCGGGATTGGAGCTACGCAGTATTTT	CASSLAASGIGATQYF
NA	TRBV16	TRBJ2-3	TRBD1	TGTGCCAGCAGCTCGACAGGGGTGGGCACAGATACGCAGTATTTT	CASSSTGVGTDTQYF
NA	TRBV30	TRBJ2-7	TRBD2	TGTGCCTGGAGAGCAGCGGGGGAGCAGTACTTC	CAWRAAGEQYF
NA	TRBV10-3	TRBJ2-5	NA	TGTGCCATCAGTGAGTCGGTCGGTGGGCGCCAAGAGACCCAGTACTTC	CAISESVGGRQETQYF
NA	TRBV5-5	TRBJ2-3	NA	TGTGCCAGCAGCCTCGGGACAACAGATACGCAGTATTTT	CASSLGTTDTQYF
NA	TRBV12-5	TRBJ2-5	NA	TGTGCTAGTGGTTTGGCTAGCTTGCCAGAGACCCAGTACTTC	CASGLASLPETQYF
NA	TRBV9	TRBJ2-7	NA	TGTGCCAGCAGCGACGGGACTCGTTACGAGCAGTACTTC	CASSDGTRYEQYF
NA	TRBV5-6	TRBJ2-3	TRBD2	TGTGCCAGCAGCCTCCTCAGGACTAGCGGGAGCACAGATACGCAGTATTTT	CASSLLRTSGSTDTQYF
NA	TRBV9	TRBJ2-1	NA	TGTGCCAGCAGCGCCCAGGTGGTTGGCAATGAGCAGTTCTTC	CASSAQVVGNEQFF
few	TRBV6-2/TRBV6-3	TRBJ2-2	NA	TGTGCCAGCAGTTACTCGATCGACCCGGGGGATTTGAACACCGGGGAGCTGTTTTTT	CASSYSIDPGDLNTGELFF
NA	TRBV7-8	TRBJ2-2	TRBD1	TGTGCCAGCAGCTCAAGTCGACAGGGACGATTACACACCGGGGAGCTGTTTTTT	CASSSSRQGRLHTGELFF
NA	TRBV10-3	TRBJ1-5	NA	TGTGCCATCAGTGAGGTGGCGGGGGCGGATCAGCCCCAGCATTTT	CAISEVAGADQPQHF
NA	TRBV9	TRBJ2-7	TRBD2	TGTGCCAGCAGTAGAGGACTAGCGGGAGGACAAGGGCACTCCTACGAGCAGTACTTC	CASSRGLAGGQGHSYEQYF
NA	TRBV6-5	TRBJ1-1	NA	TGTGCCAGCAGTCGGACAGTCACGAACACTGAAGCTTTCTTT	CASSRTVTNTEAFF
NA	TRBV30	TRBJ2-5	NA	TGTGCCTGGAGTGTGTATCAGGGAGAGACCCAGTACTTC	CAWSVYQGETQYF
once	TRBV2	TRBJ2-7	NA	TGTGCCAGCAGTGTATCTAGTCCCCACGAGCAGTACTTC	CASSVSSPHEQYF
once	TRBV5-1	TRBJ1-3	NA	TGCGCCAGCAGCGCAGGACAGAGCTCTGGAAACACCATATATTTT	CASSAGQSSGNTIYF
NA	TRBV14	TRBJ2-1	TRBD2	TGTGCCAGCAGCCAATGGACTAGCGGGAGGAGGAATGAGCAGTTCTTC	CASSQWTSGRRNEQFF
once	TRBV7-9	TRBJ2-3	TRBD2	TGTGCCAGCAGCCCGAACAGAAGACTAGCGGGAGGAGATACGCAGTATTTT	CASSPNRRLAGGDTQYF
once	TRBV29-1	TRBJ1-1	NA	TGCAGCGTTGAATCGGGGGGCTGGACGAACACTGAAGCTTTCTTT	CSVESGGWTNTEAFF
NA	TRBV27	TRBJ2-7	NA	TGTGCCAGCAGTTTCTCCCGCCGACAGGTCTACTTC	CASSFSRRQVYF
few	TRBV15	TRBJ1-2	NA	TGTGCCACCAGACTATTTACCCAGGGTTCGGATGGCTACACCTTC	CATRLFTQGSDGYTF
NA	TRBV7-8	TRBJ2-7	TRBD2	TGTGCCAGCAGCTTCATCGTCCGGGAGGGGTCCCACGAGCAGTACTTC	CASSFIVREGSHEQYF
NA	TRBV3-1/TRBV3-2	TRBJ2-7	NA	TGTGCCAGCAGCCAAGCGGGGACACCTACCTACGAGCAGTACTTC	CASSQAGTPTYEQYF
NA	TRBV4-3	TRBJ2-5	TRBD2	TGCGCCAGCAGCCAAGATTTGTCGGCCAGCGGGAGGACCCAGTACTTC	CASSQDLSASGRTQYF
many	TRBV4-1	TRBJ2-7	TRBD2	TGCGCCAGCAGCGAAACGACTAGCGGATTCTACGAGCAGTACTTC	CASSETTSGFYEQYF
NA	TRBV15	TRBJ2-1	NA	TGTGCCACCAGCAGAGATCGGGATGAGCAGTTCTTC	CATSRDRDEQFF